This T cell receptor beta chain was recorded in a study of cytomegalovirus exposure and HLA in healthy donors. Germline lookup yields CDR1 MNHNS and CDR2 SASEGT. The CDR3 covers 17 residues. V lost 1 base and J lost 4; bases outside the gene matches: 8. This clone was detected only once. Researchers ran the PCR with 60 Vbeta and 13 Jbeta primers. Using immunoSEQ multiplex PCR, the repertoire was profiled, and TCRdb retains in-frame clones only, with some absent. The data contain roughly 150,000 clones, approximately 79% of them singletons. The TCR comes from a female donor in good health and CMV-seronegative. This chain connects TRBV6-1 to TRBJ1-5, with 9 bases lining up with TRBD1. Input material: PBMCs. CDR3: CASSEGIHRGPNQPQHF. CDR3 bases: TGTGCCAGCAGTGAAGGGATTCACAGGGGGCCAAATCAGCCCCAGCATTTT.